Described below is a single T cell receptor beta chain sequence and its context. Its matching antigen is unknown. A universal primer binding site was introduced by template switching. The final cDNA contained unique molecular identifiers. TCRdb recomputed calls from the 5' RACE reads with MiXCR, one row per CDR3 protein. The sample has 200,000 to 250,000 distinct CDR3 sequences, 7.5% seen once. The data are from a study of identical twins. Study observations and caveats: A cross-sectional statistical analysis, not follow-up of the same donors, supported the conclusions. For out-of-frame beta sequences, excess twin sharing was weaker. Potential partial confounding of zero-insertion analyses by invariant MAIT and iNKT cells was noted.

V was pared by 2 bases and J by 4 bases, with 0 bases of the junction left unmatched. This CDR3 spans 14 amino acids. The germline V gene encodes CDR1 LNHDA and CDR2 SQIVND (reference sequence). This sample also appeared in a second study, on yellow fever vaccine responses in identical twins.

The clonotype was recovered from a young woman in good health. This sequence joins TRBV19 and TRBJ2-2, with 8 nucleotides matching TRBD2. The sequencing sample was made of memory (CD45RO+) T cells sorted from blood. In DNA form, the CDR3 reads TGTGCCAGTAGTATACTAGCGGGCACCGGGGAGCTGTTTTTT. The encoded protein is CASSILAGTGELFF.